The 8 T cell receptor beta chains below come from one sample, sequenced in a study of T cells after posttransplantation cyclophosphamide (dated by TCRdb to between 2015 and 2016). To count as naive, T cells had to be viable CD3+CD4+ or CD3+CD8+ cells with a CCR7+CD45RA+CD45RO-CD95-CD27+CD28+ profile. Library prep was done by the immunoSEQ multiplex PCR assay. As stored in TCRdb, this immuneACCESS dataset retains in-frame rearrangements with V and J assigned. A fraction of the clones does not appear; measured against another copy, unresolved V genes explain less than half of the discrepancy, and the remainder lacks a known reason. The sample table holds tens of thousands of clones, of which around nine tenths were seen once. 0.1% of the sample rests with the top ten. Material: naive CD4+ T cells sorted from blood. Receptor source: a man younger than 45 in good health and a related stem cell transplant donor.

The chain carries TRBV19 and TRBJ1-5, with D maybe TRBD1 (6 bases). This CDR3 is 15 amino acids long. V lost 3 bases and J 1 base, leaving 10 bases between the germline ends. Germline V gene lookup returns CDR1 LNHDA and CDR2 SQIVND (reference sequence). Here the CDR3 DNA reads TGTGCCAGTAGTATCCGGGGGGCAAGCAATCAGCCCCAGCATTTT. It yields the protein CASSIRGASNQPQHF. The whole variable domain, filled in from reference TRBV19 and TRBJ1-5, reads DGGITQSPKYLFRKEGQNVTLSCEQNLNHDAMYWYRQDPGQGLRLIYYSQIVNDFQKGDIAEGYSVSREKKESFPLTVTSAQKNPTAFYLCASSIRGASNQPQHFGDGTRLSIL.

V gene TRBV6-5 combines with J gene TRBJ2-7; 11 bases are a match to TRBD1. This CDR3 has 15 residues. With 4 bases clipped from V and 2 bases from J, the junction kept 4 bases outside the gene matches. Germline CDR1 and CDR2: MNHEY and SVGAGI. The CDR3 here is CASSSPGQGAYEQYF. The CDR3 DNA reads as TGTGCCAGCAGTTCCCCGGGACAGGGGGCCTACGAGCAGTACTTC.

The chain carries TRBV19 and TRBJ1-1, with 12 positions matching TRBD1. The CDR3 contains 15 residues. Losses at the gene ends were 5 bases for V and 2 bases for J; bases not matched to a gene: 3. CDR1 and CDR2 from the germline V gene are LNHDA and SQIVND (reference sequence). The DNA for the CDR3 is TGTGCCAGTAGTCCCGGGACAGGGGGCAACACTGAAGCTTTCTTT. It translates to CASSPGTGGNTEAFF.

The chain employs TRBV5-6 and TRBJ2-1, with 7 bases matching TRBD2. This CDR3 region has 17 residues. Trimming took 2 bases from V and 0 from J; bases not matched to a gene: 8. CDR1 is SGHDT and CDR2 is YYEEEE in the germline V gene. CDR3 DNA: TGTGCCAGCAGCTTTCTAGCGGACTCGTACTCCTACAATGAGCAGTTCTTC. Its protein product is CASSFLADSYSYNEQFF.

The CDR3 here is CASSLSGEGDQPQHF. As DNA, the CDR3 is TGTGCCAGCAGTTTATCGGGGGAGGGGGATCAGCCCCAGCATTTT. The V gene is TRBV27, the J gene TRBJ1-5, with D perhaps TRBD1 (6 bases). V lost 0 bases and J lost 5, with 11 bases in between. Per the germline V gene, CDR1 is MNHEY and CDR2 is SMNVEV (reference sequence). The CDR3 totals 15 residues.

This chain uses TRBV6-6 with TRBJ2-2; D unresolved. V lost 1 base and J 4 bases, leaving 7 bases between the germline ends. The CDR3 contains 14 residues. CDR1 and CDR2 (germline): MNHNY, SVGAGI (reference sequence). CDR3 DNA: TGTGCCAGCAGTTACTTAGAAACCACCGGGGAGCTGTTTTTT. It codes for CASSYLETTGELFF.

This chain uses TRBV7-3 with TRBJ1-1; tentative D call: TRBD1 (5 bases). The CDR3 loop spans 13 amino acids. Trimming cost V 4 bases and J 6 bases, with 12 bases left between them. Germline CDR1 SGHTA, CDR2 FQGTGA. CDR3: CASSSQGWAEAFF. The DNA for the CDR3 is TGTGCCAGCAGCTCTCAGGGATGGGCTGAAGCTTTCTTT.

This clone has only one observation. The chain combines TRBV12-5 with TRBJ1-4; no clear D gene. This CDR3 is 15 amino acids long. With 4 bases removed from V and 7 bases from J, the gap between germline ends came to 16 bases. The germline CDR1 and CDR2 sequences are LGHNT and FRNRAP. CDR3 sequence: CASGSQRSGSEKLFF. The CDR3 DNA reads as TGTGCTAGTGGTTCACAACGGTCTGGGAGTGAAAAACTGTTTTTT. The entire variable domain, with the rest obtained from reference TRBV12-5 and TRBJ1-4, is as follows: DARVTQTPRHKVTEMGQEVTMRCQPILGHNTVFWYRQTMMQGLELLAYFRNRAPLDDSGMPKDRFSAEMPDATLATLKIQPSEPRDSAVYFCASGSQRSGSEKLFFGSGTQLSVL.